This TCR beta chain emerged from a study of blood T cell repertoires in COVID-19. Sequenced by immunoSEQ multiplex PCR; TCRdb stores in-frame clones only, minus some. This sample yields 350,000 or so clones, of which around 87% are seen a single time; roughly 6.8% belongs to the top ten. Trimming removed 1 base from V and 0 bases from J, with 10 bases in between. The CDR3 runs to 15 residues. Germline values: CDR1 SGHVS, CDR2 FNYEAQ. This rearrangement joins TRBV7-6 to TRBJ2-7, with D unclear. This clonotype was sampled from a man in his late teens or twenties with active or convalescent COVID-19. The specimen sequenced was peripheral blood. CDR3 sequence: CASSLERGSSYEQYF. The CDR3 DNA reads TGTGCCAGCAGCTTAGAGCGCGGTTCCTCCTACGAGCAGTACTTC.